The next 22 T cell receptor beta chains were all read from a single sample in a study of T cells in Graves' hyperthyroidism and ophthalmopathy. TCR beta CDR3 region amplification was performed from RNA transcripts. First-round RT-PCR with HTBI primers amplified the TCR CDR3 region. One entry per CDR3 protein, called by TCRdb with MiXCR from the multiplex PCR reads. The top ten clones hold just under 8.5% of a sample with roughly 580,000 distinct CDR3 sequences, 46% of them seen once. Specimen: peripheral blood or thyroid tissue (not recorded which). All receptors come from a woman aged 18-29 years with Graves' hyperthyroidism.

This clonotype has ten or more counts. The genes are TRBV7-9 and TRBJ1-2; 8 bases align to TRBD1. This CDR3 comprises 15 residues. The ends lost 4 bases at V and 2 bases at J; junction bases unmatched: 6. Germline CDR1 and CDR2: SEHNR and FQNEAQ (reference sequence). Here the CDR3 DNA reads TGTGCCAGCAGCTCCCGACAGGGGACAAACTATGGCTACACCTTC. Protein: CASSSRQGTNYGYTF.

The chain joins TRBV20-1 to TRBJ2-7; the match to TRBD2 covers 8 bases. CDR3 size: 14 residues. The germline gives CDR1 DFQATT, CDR2 SNEGSKA (reference sequence). Unmatched junction bases numbered 8, after V lost 1 base and J lost 6 bases. The CDR3 loop is CSARVGAGEGEQYF. CDR3 DNA: TGCAGTGCTAGAGTCGGAGCGGGAGAGGGCGAGCAGTACTTC.

The V and J genes are TRBV6-1 and TRBJ2-7; 16 nucleotides line up with TRBD2. The J segment lost 3 bases and the V segment lost 5 bases, leaving 4 bases of the junction unmatched. CDR1 is MNHNS and CDR2 is SASEGT in the germline V gene. CDR3 length: 16 residues. Here the CDR3 reads CASSPGLAGGNYEQYF. The DNA of the CDR3 is TGTGCCAGCAGTCCGGGACTAGCGGGAGGGAACTACGAGCAGTACTTC.

This chain uses TRBV10-3 with TRBJ1-1, with unresolved D. The CDR3 has 13 residues. Germline lookup yields CDR1 ENHRY and CDR2 SYGVKD. V shed 6 bases and J shed 3 bases, with 11 bases lying between them. CDR3 nucleotides: TGTGCCATCAGCGTCAGGCCGTACACTGAAGCTTTCTTT. Translated, it gives CAISVRPYTEAFF.

The V and J genes are TRBV12-3 or TRBV12-4 and TRBJ2-5, with 9 bases that match TRBD1. The CDR3 loop spans 13 amino acids. V lost 6 bases, J lost 7 bases, and 6 bases stayed unmatched. CDR3 coding DNA: TGTGCCAGCAGATTGGACAGGGGTGGGACCCAGTACTTC. Translated: CASRLDRGGTQYF.

This clonotype was seen a handful of times. The V and J genes are TRBV20-1 and TRBJ2-7, with 8 bases fitting TRBD2. Germline V gene sequence: CDR1 DFQATT, CDR2 SNEGSKA (reference sequence). The CDR3 is made up of 14 amino acids. V lost 0 bases to trimming and J lost 3 bases; unmatched junction nucleotides: 4. Written as DNA, the CDR3 is TGCAGTGCTAGAGATCCCCGGGAGGGCTACGAGCAGTACTTC. Translation: CSARDPREGYEQYF.

Details on this clonotype: The junction departs from the called germline gene at one end, perhaps through a read error. The V call is TRBV29-1, the J call TRBJ2-5; 11 bases fit TRBD2. The CDR3 sequence is 15 residues long. CDR1 SQVTM and CDR2 ANQGSEA come from the germline V gene. The CDR3 sequence: CSLSGLAEIQETQHF. Here the CDR3 DNA reads TGCAGCTTATCGGGACTAGCGGAAATACAAGAGACCCAGCACTTC.

This clonotype was seen repeatedly, ten times or more. The gene calls are TRBV7-9 and TRBJ1-2, with D perhaps matching TRBD1 (6 bases). In germline, CDR1 is SEHNR, CDR2 FQNEAQ (reference sequence). The CDR3 contains 13 residues. With 5 bases removed from V and 8 bases from J, the gap between germline ends came to 15 bases. The CDR3, as DNA: TGTGCCAGCAGCGATACAGGGTCGCAAGGCTACACCTTC. Translating it yields CASSDTGSQGYTF.

This clonotype was recorded at least ten times. V is TRBV29-1 and J is TRBJ2-5; D not resolved. CDR1 SQVTM and CDR2 ANQGSEA come from the germline V gene. The CDR3 covers 15 residues. Between the trimmed V and J ends, which lost 4 bases and 1 base, there was a span of 16 bases. The chain's CDR3 is CSVVLAQAFQETQYF. As DNA, the CDR3 is TGCAGCGTTGTTCTTGCCCAGGCGTTCCAAGAGACCCAGTACTTC.

This chain joins TRBV20-1 and TRBJ1-2; no clear D. Trimming cost V 6 bases and J 8 bases, with 16 bases left between them. CDR1 and CDR2 from the germline V gene are DFQATT and SNEGSKA (reference sequence). The CDR3 extends over 12 amino acids. CDR3 in DNA: TGCAGTGCCAGCAGTGCGGGAGGCGGCTACACCTTC. It specifies CSASSAGGGYTF.

This clonotype was detected ten times or more. The CDR3 DNA follows: TGTGCCAGCAGCCCCTCACCATGGCCTGGGGCCAACGTCCTGACTTTC. Translation: CASSPSPWPGANVLTF. The chain uses TRBV7-6 and TRBJ2-6; D is ambiguous. This CDR3 has 16 residues. Germline loops: CDR1 SGHVS, CDR2 FNYEAQ. V dropped 5 bases and J dropped 2 bases, with 13 bases sitting between them. The full variable domain, completed using reference TRBV7-6 and TRBJ2-6, is GAGVSQSPRYKVTKRGQDVALRCDPISGHVSLYWYRQALGQGPEFLTYFNYEAQQDKSGLPNDRFSAERPEGSISTLTIQRTEQRDSAMYRCASSPSPWPGANVLTFGAGSRLTVL.

This clonotype was observed a few times. The chain couples TRBV2 to TRBJ1-1, with D possibly being TRBD1 (6 bases). The V gene's germline CDR1 is SNHLY and CDR2 FYNNEI. The CDR3 has 13 residues. Deletions cut 6 bases from V and 4 bases from J, with 12 bases between. In nucleotides, the CDR3 is TGTGCCAGCAGGAACAGGGTGACCACTGAAGCTTTCTTT. Its protein product is CASRNRVTTEAFF.

This clonotype was seen only a few times. V gene TRBV9 combines with J gene TRBJ1-1; D gene unclear. The CDR3 totals 13 residues. V lost 5 bases, J lost 4 bases, and 12 bases lay in between. CDR1 is SGDLS and CDR2 is YYNGEE in the germline V gene. The CDR3 DNA follows: TGTGCCAGCAGTTATTCCTTACGCACTGAAGCTTTCTTT. Amino acids: CASSYSLRTEAFF.

Of note for this clonotype: At one boundary the junction diverges from the germline segment, which might be a read error. The genes are TRBV7-8 and TRBJ1-1; 7 bases agree with TRBD1. Germline V gives CDR1 SGHVS, CDR2 FQNEAQ. This CDR3 contains 9 residues. This CDR3 is CASTNQGGF. The CDR3 nucleotides read TGTGCCAGCACCAATCAGGGGGGATTT.

With respect to this clonotype: At one boundary the junction diverges from the germline segment, which might be a read error. The chain combines TRBV7-9 with TRBJ2-7, with TRBD2 matching 13 bases. The germline V gene has CDR1 SEHNR and CDR2 FQNEAQ (reference sequence). The CDR3 is 15 amino acids. The CDR3 region is CAGSLLAGGAYEQYF. The CDR3 nucleotides read TGTGCCGGCAGCTTACTAGCGGGAGGGGCGTACGAGCAGTACTTC.

This chain uses TRBV2 with TRBJ1-5; no definite D call. Between the trimmed V and J ends, which lost 5 bases and 7 bases, there was a span of 15 bases. CDR3 size: 14 residues. Per the germline V gene, CDR1 is SNHLY and CDR2 is FYNNEI. The chain's CDR3 is CASSYAVGRQPQHF. CDR3 nucleotide sequence: TGTGCCAGCAGTTACGCGGTTGGTAGGCAGCCCCAGCATTTT. The whole variable domain, remainder taken from reference TRBV2 and TRBJ1-5, is EPEVTQTPSHQVTQMGQEVILRCVPISNHLYFYWYRQILGQKVEFLVSFYNNEISEKSEIFDDQFSVERPDGSNFTLKIRSTKLEDSAMYFCASSYAVGRQPQHFGDGTRLSIL.

This clonotype was found many times. The chain employs TRBV7-9 and TRBJ2-5, with 7 bases fitting TRBD1. The CDR3 has 13 residues. The germline V gene has CDR1 SEHNR and CDR2 FQNEAQ (reference sequence). The J segment lost 2 bases and the V segment lost 5 bases, leaving 2 bases of the junction unmatched. The chain's CDR3 is CASSGRGQETQYF. CDR3 sequence (DNA): TGTGCCAGCAGCGGCAGGGGGCAAGAGACCCAGTACTTC.

Ten or more counts support this clonotype. The chain uses TRBV29-1 and TRBJ1-3; no definite D call. The CDR3 is made up of 13 amino acids. V lost 5 bases to trimming and J lost 0 bases, with 8 bases between them. CDR1 SQVTM and CDR2 ANQGSEA come from the germline V gene. The CDR3 loop is CSVQLISGNTIYF. The CDR3 bases are TGCAGCGTTCAGTTGATCTCTGGAAACACCATATATTTT.

The sample holds one count of this clonotype. The chain joins TRBV9 to TRBJ1-4; D perhaps matches TRBD1 (6 bases). The germline V gene encodes CDR1 SGDLS and CDR2 YYNGEE. The length of the CDR3 is 15 residues. V lost 3 bases, J lost 4 bases, and 13 bases lay in between. The CDR3: CASSAGGGINEKLFF. The CDR3 nucleotides read TGTGCCAGCAGCGCCGGAGGGGGAATTAATGAAAAACTGTTTTTT. Supplemented by reference TRBV9 and TRBJ1-4, the full variable domain reads DSGVTQTPKHLITATGQRVTLRCSPRSGDLSVYWYQQSLDQGLQFLIQYYNGEERAKGNILERFSAQQFPDLHSELNLSSLELGDSALYFCASSAGGGINEKLFFGSGTQLSVL.

The chain recombines TRBV4-3 with TRBJ2-3, with 8 bases aligning to TRBD2. The germline V gene has CDR1 LGHNA and CDR2 YSLEER. J gave up 8 bases and V 4 bases, and 11 bases lay outside the gene matches. The CDR3 consists of 15 residues. The CDR3 nucleotides read TGCGCCAGCAGCCCCCAGGAGCGGGAGATGGGTACGCAGTATTTT. It codes for CASSPQEREMGTQYF.

The V call is TRBV5-1, the J call TRBJ2-7; D unclear. The CDR3 has 16 residues. V was shortened by 0 bases and J by 0 bases, with 13 bases between the two germline ends. Germline V gives CDR1 SGHRS, CDR2 YFSETQ. In DNA form, the CDR3 reads TGCGCCAGCAGCTTGGCCCCCACAGCGAGCTCCTACGAGCAGTACTTC. Protein product: CASSLAPTASSYEQYF. Supplemented by reference TRBV5-1 and TRBJ2-7, the full variable domain reads KAGVTQTPRYLIKTRGQQVTLSCSPISGHRSVSWYQQTPGQGLQFLFEYFSETQRNKGNFPGRFSGRQFSNSRSEMNVSTLELGDSALYLCASSLAPTASSYEQYFGPGTRLTVT.

This clonotype was seen a handful of times. The CDR3 DNA reads as TGTGCCAGGGTGGGCGAGACCCAGTACTTC. It specifies CARVGETQYF. The chain employs TRBV2 and TRBJ2-5; D is undetermined. V dropped 9 bases and J dropped 5 bases, with 7 bases sitting between them. The CDR3 sequence is 10 residues long. Germline loops: CDR1 SNHLY, CDR2 FYNNEI. Full variable domain (rest looked up from reference TRBV2 and TRBJ2-5): EPEVTQTPSHQVTQMGQEVILRCVPISNHLYFYWYRQILGQKVEFLVSFYNNEISEKSEIFDDQFSVERPDGSNFTLKIRSTKLEDSAMYFCARVGETQYFGPGTRLLVL.